The next 29 T cell receptor beta chains were all read from a single sample in a study of blood T cell repertoires in COVID-19. TCRdb keeps only in-frame clones here, not all; method: immunoSEQ multiplex PCR. The sample lists 150,000 to 200,000 clones, around four fifths occurring once. The sample consisted of PBMCs or T cells enriched from blood (not recorded which). These receptors originate from a woman in her sixties who had recovered from COVID-19.

The rearrangement uses TRBV5-1 and TRBJ2-1, with D maybe TRBD2 (5 bases). The length of the CDR3 is 13 residues. Germline V gene data show CDR1 as SGHRS and CDR2 as YFSETQ. The V gene lost 0 bases and the J gene lost 10 bases, with 11 bases spanning the gap. The CDR3: CASSLGVGEEQFF. The DNA of the CDR3 is TGCGCCAGCAGCTTGGGTGTGGGAGAAGAGCAGTTCTTC. The full variable domain, completed using reference TRBV5-1 and TRBJ2-1, is KAGVTQTPRYLIKTRGQQVTLSCSPISGHRSVSWYQQTPGQGLQFLFEYFSETQRNKGNFPGRFSGRQFSNSRSEMNVSTLELGDSALYLCASSLGVGEEQFFGPGTRLTVL.

This chain links TRBV27 with TRBJ2-6, with 7 bases matching TRBD1. The CDR3 covers 18 residues. V shed 4 bases, J shed 0 bases, and the junction held 9 bases outside the gene matches. Germline CDR1 MNHEY, CDR2 SMNVEV (reference sequence). CDR3 in amino acids: CASSSVDRTVSGANVLTF. CDR3 bases: TGTGCCAGCAGTTCCGTGGACAGGACCGTCTCTGGGGCCAACGTCCTGACTTTC. Full variable domain (rest looked up from reference TRBV27 and TRBJ2-6): EAQVTQNPRYLITVTGKKLTVTCSQNMNHEYMSWYRQDPGLGLRQIYYSMNVEVTDKGDVPEGYKVSRKEKRNFPLILESPSPNQTSLYFCASSSVDRTVSGANVLTFGAGSRLTVL.

This clone was seen a handful of times. V and J are TRBV5-4 and TRBJ2-1; perhaps TRBD1 as D (6 bases). CDR3 length: 16 amino acids. Trimming took off 3 bases at V and 6 bases at J, with 19 bases between the two ends. Germline CDR1 reads SGHNT; CDR2 reads YYREEE (reference sequence). Here the CDR3 reads CASSSLQGRVGNEQFF. CDR3 DNA: TGTGCCAGCAGCTCTTTACAGGGTCGCGTGGGCAATGAGCAGTTCTTC. The full variable domain, in which reference TRBV5-4 and TRBJ2-1 provide the parts outside the CDR3, is ETGVTQSPTHLIKTRGQQVTLRCSSQSGHNTVSWYQQALGQGPQFIFQYYREEENGRGNFPPRFSGLQFPNYSSELNVNALELDDSALYLCASSSLQGRVGNEQFFGPGTRLTVL.

The CDR3 sequence: CASSPWGRNEQFF. CDR3 nucleotides: TGTGCCAGCAGCCCCTGGGGGCGGAATGAGCAGTTCTTC. The rearrangement links TRBV9 to TRBJ2-1, with D possibly TRBD1 on 6 matching bases. Between the trimmed V and J ends, which lost 4 bases and 7 bases, there was a span of 12 bases. The germline CDR1 and CDR2 sequences are SGDLS and YYNGEE. The CDR3 consists of 13 residues.

The V gene is TRBV7-2, the J gene TRBJ2-7; D possibly corresponds to TRBD2 (6 bases). The length of the CDR3 is 13 residues. V lost 5 bases and J 7 bases, leaving 15 bases between the germline ends. The germline gives CDR1 SGHTA, CDR2 FQGNSA. CDR3 in amino acids: CASSLKLALEQYF. CDR3 nucleotides: TGTGCCAGCAGCCTAAAACTAGCTCTTGAGCAGTACTTC.

This clone was picked up a small number of times. As DNA, the CDR3 is TGTGCCAGCAGTCCACAGGACCGAGTGTATGGCTACACCTTC. Amino acid sequence: CASSPQDRVYGYTF. The chain recombines TRBV27 with TRBJ1-2; D is perhaps TRBD1 (5 bases). The CDR3 contains 14 residues. V was shortened by 5 bases and J by 5 bases, with 15 bases between the two germline ends. Per the germline V gene, CDR1 is MNHEY and CDR2 is SMNVEV (reference sequence).

The chain carries TRBV3-1 (or the pseudogene TRBV3-2) and TRBJ2-2, with D perhaps matching TRBD2 (6 bases). The germline V and J ends were trimmed by 4 bases and 1 base, with 16 bases remaining between them. This CDR3 has 17 residues. CDR1 and CDR2 (germline): LGHDT, YNNKEL (reference sequence). CDR3 DNA: TGTGCCAGCAGCCCCGGGGGTTTAAGGGAGAACACCGGGGAGCTGTTTTTT. Encoded protein: CASSPGGLRENTGELFF.

CDR3 sequence: CASSLGPPSDEQYF. In DNA, the CDR3 is TGTGCCAGCAGCTTAGGGCCCCCAAGCGACGAGCAGTACTTC. This chain connects TRBV7-8 to TRBJ2-7; D ambiguous. V lost 1 base and J lost 5, with 12 bases in between. CDR3 length: 14 amino acids. Per germline, CDR1 SGHVS and CDR2 FQNEAQ.

The chain joins TRBV10-3 to TRBJ2-7; D is ambiguous. The CDR3 runs to 12 residues. Trimming took 4 bases from V and 3 from J, leaving 7 bases between them. The germline gives CDR1 ENHRY, CDR2 SYGVKD. CDR3 coding DNA: TGTGCCATCAGTGGTACGGTCTACGAGCAGTACTTC. It encodes CAISGTVYEQYF.

The chain has TRBV3-1 (or the pseudogene TRBV3-2) and TRBJ2-7; D is unresolved. The germline V gene has CDR1 LGHDT and CDR2 YNNKEL (reference sequence). CDR3 length equals 11 residues. V gave up 1 base and J gave up 6 bases, with 4 bases separating them. The CDR3 DNA is TGTGCCAGCAGCCAAGGGGCCGAGCAGTACTTC. Its protein is CASSQGAEQYF.

CDR3 protein: CASSQGGTGVSPLHF. In nucleotides, the CDR3 is TGCGCCAGCAGCCAGGGAGGGACAGGGGTTTCACCCCTCCACTTT. V and J are TRBV4-1 and TRBJ1-6, with 10 bases that match TRBD1. J gave up 9 bases and V 3 bases, and 5 bases lay outside the gene matches. CDR1 is MGHRA, CDR2 YSYEKL, per germline. This CDR3 is built from 15 residues.

V is TRBV6-1 and J is TRBJ1-1, with D possibly matching TRBD1 (5 bases). The CDR3 has 14 residues. The germline V gene encodes CDR1 MNHNS and CDR2 SASEGT. V was cut by 2 bases and J by 2 bases, with 9 bases left in between. Here the CDR3 DNA reads TGTGCCAGCAGTGAATTTAGGGGAAACACTGAAGCTTTCTTT. This gives the protein CASSEFRGNTEAFF.

The chain employs TRBV10-3 and TRBJ2-3, with 8 positions matching TRBD2. Germline loops: CDR1 ENHRY, CDR2 SYGVKD. The V segment lost 0 bases and the J segment 2 bases; nucleotides outside the gene matches: 7. CDR3 length: 17 amino acids. CDR3 protein: CAISESGGGRNTDTQYF. In DNA, the CDR3 is TGTGCCATCAGTGAGTCCGGGGGCGGGAGGAACACAGATACGCAGTATTTT.

The chain links TRBV6-1 to TRBJ2-1; 7 bases fit TRBD2. This CDR3 spans 15 amino acids. Germline values: CDR1 MNHNS, CDR2 SASEGT. Trimming took 2 bases from V and 4 from J; bases not matched to a gene: 5. The CDR3: CASSESSGIYNEQFF. In DNA, the CDR3 is TGTGCCAGCAGTGAAAGCAGCGGGATTTACAATGAGCAGTTCTTC.

The genes are TRBV27 and TRBJ1-2; weak D call: TRBD1 (5 bases). The CDR3 is 14 amino acids. The ends were cut back, 2 bases at V and 2 bases at J, with 9 bases in the middle. CDR1 and CDR2 from the germline V gene are MNHEY and SMNVEV (reference sequence). The CDR3 DNA reads as TGTGCCAGCAGTTTAACCAGGGCAAACTATGGCTACACCTTC. Encoded protein: CASSLTRANYGYTF.

The sample holds a few counts of this clone. This chain uses TRBV28 with TRBJ1-1; D might be TRBD1 (5 bases). The germline CDR1 and CDR2 sequences are MDHEN and SYDVKM. V lost 1 base and J lost 1, with 10 bases in between. This CDR3 contains 15 residues. In DNA form, the CDR3 reads TGTGCCAGCAGTTTATCTCTGGGGGGGAACACTGAAGCTTTCTTT. It translates to CASSLSLGGNTEAFF.

This chain connects TRBV19 to TRBJ1-2; TRBD1 might be the D (6 bases). Germline values: CDR1 LNHDA, CDR2 SQIVND (reference sequence). The CDR3 length is 16 residues. Trimming stripped 1 base from V and 4 bases from J, with 16 bases between. The CDR3 spells CASSIGGDISPYGYTF. CDR3 nucleotides: TGTGCCAGTAGTATAGGAGGGGACATTTCACCCTATGGCTACACCTTC.

The rearrangement links TRBV6-1 to TRBJ1-5; 7 positions agree with TRBD1. This CDR3 comprises 16 residues. Germline lookup yields CDR1 MNHNS and CDR2 SASEGT. V was pared by 2 bases and J by 5 bases, with 9 bases of the junction left unmatched. The CDR3, as DNA: TGTGCCAGCAGTGAACGAGCGGACAGGAGCTATCAGCCCCAGCATTTT. As protein: CASSERADRSYQPQHF.

The gene calls are TRBV7-9 and TRBJ2-5; tentative D call: TRBD2 (6 bases). The CDR3 has 16 amino acids. Germline V CDR1 and CDR2: SEHNR, FQNEAQ (reference sequence). Trimming took 4 bases from V and 0 from J, leaving 15 bases between them. In DNA, the CDR3 is TGTGCCAGCAGCTCCTTCTCTGGGACTTACCAAGAGACCCAGTACTTC. Its translation is CASSSFSGTYQETQYF.

The rearrangement uses TRBV15 and TRBJ2-5, with TRBD2 as a possible D gene (6 bases). The CDR3 is 15 residues long. Germline V lookup: CDR1 LNHNV, CDR2 YYDKDF (reference sequence). V gave up 3 bases and J gave up 2 bases, with 13 bases separating them. CDR3 loop: CATSSEVLAQETQYF. The CDR3 DNA reads as TGTGCCACCAGCAGTGAAGTACTAGCTCAAGAGACCCAGTACTTC.

This clone was picked up a small number of times. Written as DNA, the CDR3 is TGTGCCTGGGGACTACGCTCCTATAATTCACCCCTCCACTTT. Protein: CAWGLRSYNSPLHF. The rearrangement joins TRBV30 to TRBJ1-6, with D uncertain. The germline V gene has CDR1 GTSNPN and CDR2 SVGIG (reference sequence). With 5 bases removed from V and 0 bases from J, the gap between germline ends came to 8 bases. The CDR3 is 14 residues long.

The rearrangement links TRBV7-9 to TRBJ1-6; D unclear. There are 14 residues in the CDR3. The V end was cut by 1 base, the J end by 7 bases, with 8 bases between. Germline-derived CDR1 and CDR2 are SEHNR and FQNEAQ (reference sequence). The CDR3 sequence is CASSLDGVNSPLHF. CDR3 DNA: TGTGCCAGCAGCTTAGACGGGGTAAATTCACCCCTCCACTTT.

The V and J genes are TRBV15 and TRBJ1-6, with D tentatively TRBD1 (6 bases). This CDR3 is 16 amino acids long. Germline V gene data show CDR1 as LNHNV and CDR2 as YYDKDF (reference sequence). V shed 5 bases and J shed 7 bases, with 18 bases lying between them. CDR3 in DNA: TGTGCCACCAGCTCGTTTACAGGGCTTAGGAATTCACCCCTCCACTTT. Translation gives CATSSFTGLRNSPLHF.

The J gene is TRBJ1-2, the V gene TRBV27, with D perhaps matching TRBD1 (6 bases). Germline V gene lookup returns CDR1 MNHEY and CDR2 SMNVEV (reference sequence). The CDR3 spans 13 residues. Trimming took off 5 bases at V and 8 bases at J, with 15 bases between the two ends. The CDR3 DNA reads TGTGCCAGCAGTAGAAACAGGGAGGGCGGCTACACCTTC. It encodes CASSRNREGGYTF.

Only one count was recorded for this clone. The V call is TRBV16, the J call TRBJ1-6, with 7 bases aligning to TRBD1. Germline values: CDR1 KGHSY, CDR2 FQNENV. Trimming removed 2 bases from V and 6 bases from J; junction bases left unmatched: 4. CDR3 length: 15 amino acids. CDR3 in amino acids: CASSQSQGGNSPLHF. The CDR3 DNA sequence: TGTGCCAGCAGCCAAAGTCAGGGGGGTAATTCACCCCTCCACTTT.

This chain connects TRBV7-8 to TRBJ1-2; TRBD1 matches at 7 bases. V lost 5 bases, J lost 5 bases, and 11 bases stayed unmatched. Germline CDR1 reads SGHVS; CDR2 reads FQNEAQ. There are 15 residues in the CDR3. The CDR3 DNA reads TGTGCCAGCAGCCCCGACAGGGCCCCGCTATATGGCTACACCTTC. This gives the protein CASSPDRAPLYGYTF.

This clone was detected only a few times. This sequence joins TRBV10-3 and TRBJ1-2, with a weak D call TRBD1 (6 bases). The V gene lost 1 base and the J gene lost 11 bases, with 17 bases spanning the gap. CDR1 and CDR2 (germline): ENHRY, SYGVKD. The CDR3 is 14 amino acids. The chain's CDR3 is CAISEWADRSRYTF. The CDR3 region has the DNA TGTGCCATCAGTGAGTGGGCAGACAGGAGTCGGTACACCTTC.

This sequence joins TRBV3-1 (or the pseudogene TRBV3-2) and TRBJ2-6; 10 bases are shared with TRBD2. Trimming took 6 bases from V and 1 from J; bases not matched to a gene: 6. In germline, CDR1 is LGHDT, CDR2 YNNKEL (reference sequence). The CDR3 is 17 residues long. The CDR3 DNA is TGTGCCAGCAGTCTCCTGACTAGCGGGTCTGGGGCCAACGTCCTGACTTTC. It is translated as CASSLLTSGSGANVLTF.

The chain couples TRBV19 to TRBJ2-6; D is uncertain. The CDR3 is 15 residues long. Trimming removed 4 bases from V and 0 bases from J, with 7 bases in between. CDR1 is LNHDA and CDR2 is SQIVND in the germline V gene (reference sequence). The chain's CDR3 is CASSTLNSGANVLTF. CDR3 DNA: TGTGCCAGTAGTACTCTAAACTCTGGGGCCAACGTCCTGACTTTC.